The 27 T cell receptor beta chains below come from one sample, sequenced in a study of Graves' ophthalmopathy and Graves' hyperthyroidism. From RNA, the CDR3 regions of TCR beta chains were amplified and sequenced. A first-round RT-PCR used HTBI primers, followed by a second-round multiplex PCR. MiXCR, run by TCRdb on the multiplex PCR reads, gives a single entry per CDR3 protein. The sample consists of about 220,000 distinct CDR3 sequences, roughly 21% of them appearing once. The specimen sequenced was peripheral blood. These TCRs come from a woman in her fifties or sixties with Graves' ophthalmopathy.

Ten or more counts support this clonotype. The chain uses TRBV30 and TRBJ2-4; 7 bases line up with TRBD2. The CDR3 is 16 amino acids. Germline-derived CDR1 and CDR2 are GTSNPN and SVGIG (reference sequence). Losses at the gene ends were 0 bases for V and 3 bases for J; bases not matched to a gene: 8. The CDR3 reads CAWSVPKTGGKNIQYF. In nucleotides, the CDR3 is TGTGCCTGGAGTGTACCGAAGACGGGGGGCAAAAACATTCAGTACTTC.

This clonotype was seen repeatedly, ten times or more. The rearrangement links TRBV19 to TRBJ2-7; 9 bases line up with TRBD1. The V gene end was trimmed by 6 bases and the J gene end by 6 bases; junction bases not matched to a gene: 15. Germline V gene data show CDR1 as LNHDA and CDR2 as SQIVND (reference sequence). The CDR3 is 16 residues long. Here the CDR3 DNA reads TGTGCCAGTAGCCCACTGCCGGGACAGGGAATTGGCGAGCAGTACTTC. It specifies CASSPLPGQGIGEQYF.

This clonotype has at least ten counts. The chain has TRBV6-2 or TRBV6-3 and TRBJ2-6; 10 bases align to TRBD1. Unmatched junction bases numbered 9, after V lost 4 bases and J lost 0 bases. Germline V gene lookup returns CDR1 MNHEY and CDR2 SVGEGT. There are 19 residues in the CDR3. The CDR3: CASSSSGTGVSSGANVLTF. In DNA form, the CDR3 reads TGTGCCAGCAGTTCCTCTGGGACAGGGGTCTCCTCTGGGGCCAACGTCCTGACTTTC.

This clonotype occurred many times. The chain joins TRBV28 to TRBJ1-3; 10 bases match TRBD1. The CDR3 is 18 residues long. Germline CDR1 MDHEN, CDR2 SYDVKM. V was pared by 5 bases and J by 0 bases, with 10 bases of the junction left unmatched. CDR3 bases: TGTGCCAGCAGTGCCGTGGACAGGGGGAAGAGCTCTGGAAACACCATATATTTT. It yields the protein CASSAVDRGKSSGNTIYF. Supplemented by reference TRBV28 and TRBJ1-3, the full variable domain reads DVKVTQSSRYLVKRTGEKVFLECVQDMDHENMFWYRQDPGLGLRLIYFSYDVKMKEKGDIPEGYSVSREKKERFSLILESASTNQTSMYLCASSAVDRGKSSGNTIYFGEGSWLTVV.

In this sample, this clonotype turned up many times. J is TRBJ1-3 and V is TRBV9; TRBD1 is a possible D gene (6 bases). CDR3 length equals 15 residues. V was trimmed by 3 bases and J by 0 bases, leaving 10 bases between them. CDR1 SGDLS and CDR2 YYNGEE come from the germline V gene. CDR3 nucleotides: TGTGCCAGCAGCGGACAGGACTTCTCTGGAAACACCATATATTTT. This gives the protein CASSGQDFSGNTIYF.

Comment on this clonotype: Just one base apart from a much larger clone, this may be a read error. For the CDR3, the DNA is TGTGCCGGCAGATCCGACAGGGAGACGAACACTGAAGCTTTCTTT. Translated: CAGRSDRETNTEAFF. The chain uses TRBV12-3 or TRBV12-4 and TRBJ1-1, with TRBD1 matching 7 bases. The CDR3 contains 15 residues.

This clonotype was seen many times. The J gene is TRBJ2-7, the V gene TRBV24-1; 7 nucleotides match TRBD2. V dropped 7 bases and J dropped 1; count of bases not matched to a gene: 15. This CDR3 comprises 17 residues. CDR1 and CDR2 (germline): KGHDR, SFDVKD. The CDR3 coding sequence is TGTGCCACCAGCCCAAACCGGGGCGGGAGTAGTTCCTACGAGCAGTACTTC. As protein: CATSPNRGGSSSYEQYF.

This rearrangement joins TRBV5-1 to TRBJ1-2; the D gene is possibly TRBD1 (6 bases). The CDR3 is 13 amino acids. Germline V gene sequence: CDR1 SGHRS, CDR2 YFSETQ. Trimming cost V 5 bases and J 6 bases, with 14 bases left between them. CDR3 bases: TGCGCCAGCAGGCGGGCCGAGGGGGATGGCTACACCTTC. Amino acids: CASRRAEGDGYTF.

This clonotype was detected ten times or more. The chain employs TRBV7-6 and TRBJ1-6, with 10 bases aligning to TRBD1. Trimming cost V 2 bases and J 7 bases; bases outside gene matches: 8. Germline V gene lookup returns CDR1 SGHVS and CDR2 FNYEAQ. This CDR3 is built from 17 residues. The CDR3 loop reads CASSLTTGTGANSPLHF. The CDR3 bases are TGTGCCAGCAGCTTAACCACCGGGACAGGGGCGAATTCACCCCTCCACTTT.

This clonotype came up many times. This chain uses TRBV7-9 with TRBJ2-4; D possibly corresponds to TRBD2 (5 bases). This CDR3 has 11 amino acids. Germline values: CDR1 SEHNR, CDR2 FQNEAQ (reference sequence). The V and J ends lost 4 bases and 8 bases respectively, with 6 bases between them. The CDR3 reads CASSSADIQYF. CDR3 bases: TGTGCCAGCAGCTCAGCGGACATTCAGTACTTC.

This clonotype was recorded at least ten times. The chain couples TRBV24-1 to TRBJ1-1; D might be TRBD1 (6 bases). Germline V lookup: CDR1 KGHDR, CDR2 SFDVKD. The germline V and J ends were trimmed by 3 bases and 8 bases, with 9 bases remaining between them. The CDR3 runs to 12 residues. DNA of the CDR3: TGTGCCACCAGTGATGCCGGGACAGAAGCTTTCTTT. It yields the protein CATSDAGTEAFF.

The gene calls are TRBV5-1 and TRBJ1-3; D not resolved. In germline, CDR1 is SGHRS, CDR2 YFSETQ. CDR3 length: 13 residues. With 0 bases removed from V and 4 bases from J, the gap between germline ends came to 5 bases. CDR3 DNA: TGCGCCAGCAGCTTGGAAGGGGGAAACACCATATATTTT. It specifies CASSLEGGNTIYF.

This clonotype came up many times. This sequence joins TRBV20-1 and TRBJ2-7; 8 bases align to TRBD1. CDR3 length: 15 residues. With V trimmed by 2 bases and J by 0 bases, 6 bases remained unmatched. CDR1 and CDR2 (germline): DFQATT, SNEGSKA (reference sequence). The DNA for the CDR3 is TGCAGTGCTAGAACAGGGGGTCCCCTCTCCTACGAGCAGTACTTC. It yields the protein CSARTGGPLSYEQYF.

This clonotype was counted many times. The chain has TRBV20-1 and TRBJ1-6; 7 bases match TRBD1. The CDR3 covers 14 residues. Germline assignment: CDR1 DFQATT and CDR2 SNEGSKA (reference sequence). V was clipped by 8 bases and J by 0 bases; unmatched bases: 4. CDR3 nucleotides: TGCAGTCCAGGGGGGGCCTCCTATAATTCACCCCTCCACTTT. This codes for CSPGGASYNSPLHF.

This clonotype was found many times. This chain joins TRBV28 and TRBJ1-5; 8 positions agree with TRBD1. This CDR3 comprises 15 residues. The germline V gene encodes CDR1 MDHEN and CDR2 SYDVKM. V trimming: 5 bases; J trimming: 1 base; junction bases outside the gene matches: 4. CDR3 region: CASSRQGTSNQPQHF. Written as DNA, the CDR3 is TGTGCCAGCAGTAGACAGGGGACGAGCAATCAGCCCCAGCATTTT. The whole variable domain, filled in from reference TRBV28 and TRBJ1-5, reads DVKVTQSSRYLVKRTGEKVFLECVQDMDHENMFWYRQDPGLGLRLIYFSYDVKMKEKGDIPEGYSVSREKKERFSLILESASTNQTSMYLCASSRQGTSNQPQHFGDGTRLSIL.

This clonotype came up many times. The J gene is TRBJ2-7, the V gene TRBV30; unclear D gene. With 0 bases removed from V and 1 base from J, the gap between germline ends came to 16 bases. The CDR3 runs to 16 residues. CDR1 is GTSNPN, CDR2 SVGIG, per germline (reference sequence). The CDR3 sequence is CAWSVIRFDGSYEQYF. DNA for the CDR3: TGTGCCTGGAGTGTTATTCGGTTTGACGGTTCCTACGAGCAGTACTTC. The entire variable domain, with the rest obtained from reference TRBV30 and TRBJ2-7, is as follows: SQTIHQWPATLVQPVGSPLSLECTVEGTSNPNLYWYRQAAGRGLQLLFYSVGIGQISSEVPQNLSASRPQDRQFILSSKKLLLSDSGFYLCAWSVIRFDGSYEQYFGPGTRLTVT.

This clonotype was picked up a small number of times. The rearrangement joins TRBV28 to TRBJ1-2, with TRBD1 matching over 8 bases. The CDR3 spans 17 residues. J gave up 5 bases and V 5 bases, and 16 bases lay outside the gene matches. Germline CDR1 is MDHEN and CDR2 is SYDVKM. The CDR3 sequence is CASSLAGTGLREYGYTF. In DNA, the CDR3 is TGTGCCAGCAGTCTCGCCGGGACAGGACTAAGGGAATATGGCTACACCTTC.

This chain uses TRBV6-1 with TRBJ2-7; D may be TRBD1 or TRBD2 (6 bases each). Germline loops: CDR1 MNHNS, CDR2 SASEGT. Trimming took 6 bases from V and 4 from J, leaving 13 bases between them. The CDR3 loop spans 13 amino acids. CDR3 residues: CASREGQRYEQYF. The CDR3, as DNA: TGTGCCAGCAGGGAGGGACAACGATACGAGCAGTACTTC.

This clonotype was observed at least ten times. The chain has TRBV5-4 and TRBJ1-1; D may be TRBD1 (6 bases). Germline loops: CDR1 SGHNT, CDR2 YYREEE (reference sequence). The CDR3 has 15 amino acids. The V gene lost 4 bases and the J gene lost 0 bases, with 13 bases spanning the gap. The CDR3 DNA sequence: TGTGCCAGCAGCCCAAAACAGGGACTGAACACTGAAGCTTTCTTT. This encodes CASSPKQGLNTEAFF.

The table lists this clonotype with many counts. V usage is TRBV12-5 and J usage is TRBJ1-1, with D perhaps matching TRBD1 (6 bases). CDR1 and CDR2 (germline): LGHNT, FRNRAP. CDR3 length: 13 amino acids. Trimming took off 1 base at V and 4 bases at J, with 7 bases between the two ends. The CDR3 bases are TGTGCTAGTGGTTTGGGGGGGCTCACTGAAGCTTTCTTT. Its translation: CASGLGGLTEAFF. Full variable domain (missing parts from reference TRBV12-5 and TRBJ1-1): DARVTQTPRHKVTEMGQEVTMRCQPILGHNTVFWYRQTMMQGLELLAYFRNRAPLDDSGMPKDRFSAEMPDATLATLKIQPSEPRDSAVYFCASGLGGLTEAFFGQGTRLTVV.

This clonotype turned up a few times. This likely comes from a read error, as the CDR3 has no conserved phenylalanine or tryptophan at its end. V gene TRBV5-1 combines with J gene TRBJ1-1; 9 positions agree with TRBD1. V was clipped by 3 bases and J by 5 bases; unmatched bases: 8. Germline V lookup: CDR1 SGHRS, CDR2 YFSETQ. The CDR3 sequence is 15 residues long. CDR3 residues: CASSYAGTGPTEAFL. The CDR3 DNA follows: TGCGCCAGCAGCTACGCCGGGACAGGGCCGACTGAAGCTTTCCTT.

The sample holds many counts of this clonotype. In DNA form, the CDR3 reads TGTGCCAGCAGCCTGGACAGGCCAGGTGGCACCCAGTACTTC. Protein: CASSLDRPGGTQYF. The chain carries TRBV27 and TRBJ2-5; 7 bases agree with TRBD1. The CDR3 runs 14 residues. Germline trimming cut 6 bases from V and 8 bases from J; bases unmatched to any gene: 12. Germline assignment: CDR1 MNHEY and CDR2 SMNVEV (reference sequence).

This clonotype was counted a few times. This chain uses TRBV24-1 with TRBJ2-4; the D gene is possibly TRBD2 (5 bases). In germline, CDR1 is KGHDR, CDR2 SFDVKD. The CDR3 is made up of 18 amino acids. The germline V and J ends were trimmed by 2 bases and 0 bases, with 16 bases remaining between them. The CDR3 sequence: CATSDSLFERLAKNIQYF. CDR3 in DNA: TGTGCCACCAGTGATTCCCTTTTCGAGCGGTTAGCCAAAAACATTCAGTACTTC.

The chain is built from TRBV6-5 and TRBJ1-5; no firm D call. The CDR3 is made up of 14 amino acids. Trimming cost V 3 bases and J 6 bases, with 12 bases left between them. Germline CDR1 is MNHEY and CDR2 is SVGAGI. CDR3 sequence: CASSYTTEGQPQHF. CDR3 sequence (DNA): TGTGCCAGCAGTTATACAACAGAGGGTCAGCCCCAGCATTTT.

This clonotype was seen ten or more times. The CDR3 spells CASSRRTQGWGMNEQYF. The DNA of the CDR3 is TGTGCCAGTAGTCGGCGCACGCAGGGTTGGGGTATGAACGAGCAGTACTTC. The chain joins TRBV19 to TRBJ2-7; weak D call: TRBD1 (5 bases). V lost 5 bases, J lost 5 bases, and 25 bases lay in between. CDR1 and CDR2 from the germline V gene are LNHDA and SQIVND (reference sequence). The CDR3 is 17 amino acids.

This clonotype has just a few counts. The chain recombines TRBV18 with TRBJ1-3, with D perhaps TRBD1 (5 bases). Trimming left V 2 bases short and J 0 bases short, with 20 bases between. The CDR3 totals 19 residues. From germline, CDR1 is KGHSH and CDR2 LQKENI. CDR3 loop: CASSPFGVGGTPSGNTIYF. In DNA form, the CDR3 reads TGTGCCAGCTCACCATTCGGCGTGGGTGGGACCCCCTCTGGAAACACCATATATTTT. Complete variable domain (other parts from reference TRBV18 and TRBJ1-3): NAGVMQNPRHLVRRRGQEARLRCSPMKGHSHVYWYRQLPEEGLKFMVYLQKENIIDESGMPKERFSAEFPKEGPSILRIQQVVRGDSAAYFCASSPFGVGGTPSGNTIYFGEGSWLTVV.

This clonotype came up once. CDR3 protein: CASSTCARGGYTF. Here the CDR3 DNA reads TGCGCCAGCAGCACGTGCGCACGAGGAGGCTACACCTTC. The V gene is TRBV10-1, the J gene TRBJ1-2; D is uncertain. There are 13 residues in the CDR3. V was clipped by 6 bases and J by 8 bases, with 16 bases between them. Germline V gene data show CDR1 as WNHNN and CDR2 as SYGVQD (reference sequence).